What follows are 17 T cell receptor beta chains derived from one specimen sequenced in a study of blood T cells in healthy people across ages. A sample-barcoded 5' primer and a J-beta primer mix were used in a second PCR of about 6 to 12 cycles. TCRdb redid the calling of the 5' RACE reads with MiXCR, one entry per CDR3 protein. The sample contains about 970,000 distinct CDR3 sequences, roughly 51% of which appear only once. The material sequenced was blood. Source of these receptors: an older woman in good health.

In regard to this clonotype: The junction and the germline gene differ at one end; a read error may be behind it. The chain combines TRBV7-2 with TRBJ2-4; unclear D gene. The CDR3 spans 14 residues. Germline CDR1 is SGHTA and CDR2 is FQGNSA. The CDR3 loop is CASGLAQTKNIQYF. The CDR3 region has the DNA TGTGCCAGCGGCTTAGCTCAGACCAAAAACATTCAGTACTTC.

In this sample, this clonotype turned up once. This chain uses TRBV7-9 with TRBJ2-1; TRBD2 is a possible D gene (6 bases). Trimming stripped 2 bases from V and 7 bases from J, with 12 bases between. From germline, CDR1 is SEHNR and CDR2 FQNEAQ (reference sequence). The CDR3 extends over 14 amino acids. The CDR3 sequence: CASSLFGGENEQFF. The CDR3 nucleotides read TGTGCCAGCAGCTTATTTGGAGGGGAGAATGAGCAGTTCTTC.

The V call is TRBV5-1, the J call TRBJ2-3, with 10 bases aligning to TRBD1. From germline, CDR1 is SGHRS and CDR2 YFSETQ. There are 16 residues in the CDR3. After removal of 3 bases from V and 4 bases from J, the junction contained 8 bases not matched to a gene. CDR3 sequence reads: CASSSKPGQGSDTQYF. DNA of the CDR3: TGCGCCAGCAGCTCGAAACCGGGACAGGGGTCAGATACGCAGTATTTT.

The table lists this clonotype with a few counts. This sequence joins TRBV29-1 and TRBJ2-7; 9 bases line up with TRBD1. Per germline, CDR1 SQVTM and CDR2 ANQGSEA. V shed 6 bases and J 2 bases; nucleotides not matched to a gene: 11. The CDR3 has 15 amino acids. CDR3 coding DNA: TGCAGCGTCCATGGGACAGGGAAAGACCCCTACGAGCAGTACTTC. As protein: CSVHGTGKDPYEQYF.

The chain uses TRBV4-2 and TRBJ2-3; D is unclear. The CDR3 covers 16 residues. Germline V gene data show CDR1 as LGHNA and CDR2 as YNFKEQ. V was clipped by 0 bases and J by 8 bases, with 18 bases between them. CDR3 nucleotides: TGTGCCAGCAGCCAAGATCTGGCGGAGAGCTTTTTTACGCAGTATTTT. It specifies CASSQDLAESFFTQYF.

This clonotype has more than one count but fewer than ten. V gene TRBV5-1 combines with J gene TRBJ2-7; TRBD1 might be the D (6 bases). The V gene lost 2 bases and the J gene lost 3 bases, with 15 bases spanning the gap. CDR3 length: 15 residues. Germline V gene lookup returns CDR1 SGHRS and CDR2 YFSETQ. The CDR3 here is CASSLLGTSYYEQYF. The CDR3 DNA is TGCGCCAGCAGCTTACTCGGGACAAGCTACTACGAGCAGTACTTC. The complete variable domain, with remaining parts taken from reference TRBV5-1 and TRBJ2-7, reads KAGVTQTPRYLIKTRGQQVTLSCSPISGHRSVSWYQQTPGQGLQFLFEYFSETQRNKGNFPGRFSGRQFSNSRSEMNVSTLELGDSALYLCASSLLGTSYYEQYFGPGTRLTVT.

V and J are TRBV20-1 and TRBJ2-5; D call uncertain. Germline lookup yields CDR1 DFQATT and CDR2 SNEGSKA (reference sequence). Trimming left V 5 bases short and J 4 bases short, with 11 bases between. This CDR3 comprises 12 residues. CDR3 sequence: CSAAGRAETQYF. In DNA form, the CDR3 reads TGCAGTGCTGCCGGACGGGCAGAGACCCAGTACTTC.

This chain connects TRBV28 to TRBJ2-5; possible D gene TRBD1, 7 bases. V lost 7 bases and J lost 3, with 21 bases in between. This CDR3 has 16 amino acids. Germline CDR1 MDHEN, CDR2 SYDVKM. Here the CDR3 reads CASNSRAGQIKETQYF. The CDR3 DNA reads as TGTGCCAGCAACTCACGTGCGGGACAGATAAAAGAGACCCAGTACTTC.

This clonotype was observed a handful of times. An end of the junction differs from the germline gene, which may be a read error. The chain is built from TRBV27 and TRBJ1-4; no firm D call. Germline-derived CDR1 and CDR2 are MNHEY and SMNVEV (reference sequence). The CDR3 contains 13 residues. The CDR3 DNA reads TGTGCCAGCAGATCACGGATCAATGAAAAGCTGTTTTTT. Amino acid sequence: CASRSRINEKLFF. Full variable domain (rest looked up from reference TRBV27 and TRBJ1-4): EAQVTQNPRYLITVTGKKLTVTCSQNMNHEYMSWYRQDPGLGLRQIYYSMNVEVTDKGDVPEGYKVSRKEKRNFPLILESPSPNQTSLYFCASRSRINEKLFFGSGTQLSVL.

In its sample, this clonotype was seen a few times. This chain joins TRBV28 and TRBJ2-3, with a tentative D call TRBD1 (7 bases). CDR1 is MDHEN, CDR2 SYDVKM, per germline. V dropped 3 bases and J dropped 5 bases, with 21 bases sitting between them. The CDR3 loop spans 17 amino acids. The CDR3 reads CASSLSTGGTAGDTQYF. The CDR3, as DNA: TGTGCCAGCAGTTTGAGCACTGGGGGGACAGCAGGAGATACGCAGTATTTT.

The chain has TRBV6-1 and TRBJ2-4, with D tentatively TRBD1 (6 bases). Germline V lookup: CDR1 MNHNS, CDR2 SASEGT. V was clipped by 2 bases and J by 6 bases, with 17 bases between them. There are 16 residues in the CDR3. Written as DNA, the CDR3 is TGTGCCAGCAGTGAACTCACCGGGACACAAATAAACATTCAGTACTTC. Its translation: CASSELTGTQINIQYF.

As DNA, the CDR3 is TGTGCCAGCAGTCGAGCTGGGACTACCGGCAGCACAGATACGCAGTATTTT. Its translation: CASSRAGTTGSTDTQYF. The chain is built from TRBV6-2 or TRBV6-3 and TRBJ2-3, with 7 bases aligning to TRBD2. The length of the CDR3 is 17 residues. Germline V gene sequence: CDR1 MNHEY, CDR2 SVGEGT. After removal of 5 bases from V and 0 bases from J, the junction contained 11 bases not matched to a gene.

The J gene is TRBJ2-2, the V gene TRBV5-1; D possibly corresponds to TRBD2 (6 bases). Germline CDR1 is SGHRS and CDR2 is YFSETQ. The V and J ends lost 3 bases and 3 bases respectively, with 15 bases between them. This CDR3 is 16 amino acids long. The CDR3: CASSSWAGSDTGELFF. The CDR3 region has the DNA TGCGCCAGCAGCTCATGGGCGGGGTCGGACACCGGGGAGCTGTTTTTT.

The gene calls are TRBV12-3 or TRBV12-4 and TRBJ2-2; D gene unclear. The CDR3 contains 13 residues. V was trimmed by 2 bases and J by 6 bases, leaving 7 bases between them. The CDR3 reads CASSLLGSGELFF. The CDR3 DNA reads as TGTGCCAGCAGTTTATTAGGTTCCGGGGAGCTGTTTTTT.

The rearrangement uses TRBV10-3 and TRBJ2-3; tentative D call: TRBD2 (5 bases). The CDR3 has 17 amino acids. CDR1 ENHRY and CDR2 SYGVKD come from the germline V gene. The ends were cut back, 4 bases at V and 2 bases at J, with 19 bases in the middle. CDR3 sequence: CAISAITKLLDTDTQYF. In DNA form, the CDR3 reads TGTGCCATCAGTGCAATCACCAAACTACTAGACACAGATACGCAGTATTTT.

The CDR3 loop reads CASSFRRAGSYNEQFF. The DNA for the CDR3 is TGTGCCAGCAGTTTCCGGAGGGCCGGCTCCTACAATGAGCAGTTCTTC. The chain is built from TRBV12-3 or TRBV12-4 and TRBJ2-1; TRBD2 is a possible D gene (6 bases). Trimming took 3 bases from V and 0 from J, leaving 12 bases between them. This CDR3 contains 16 residues.

This clonotype has a count of ten or more. The CDR3 is CSGTDREQAFF. The CDR3 DNA reads as TGCAGCGGGACAGACAGAGAACAAGCTTTCTTT. The chain carries TRBV29-1 and TRBJ1-1; D possibly corresponds to TRBD1 (6 bases). The CDR3 length is 11 residues. V lost 7 bases to trimming and J lost 9 bases, with 15 bases between them. CDR1 SQVTM and CDR2 ANQGSEA come from the germline V gene.